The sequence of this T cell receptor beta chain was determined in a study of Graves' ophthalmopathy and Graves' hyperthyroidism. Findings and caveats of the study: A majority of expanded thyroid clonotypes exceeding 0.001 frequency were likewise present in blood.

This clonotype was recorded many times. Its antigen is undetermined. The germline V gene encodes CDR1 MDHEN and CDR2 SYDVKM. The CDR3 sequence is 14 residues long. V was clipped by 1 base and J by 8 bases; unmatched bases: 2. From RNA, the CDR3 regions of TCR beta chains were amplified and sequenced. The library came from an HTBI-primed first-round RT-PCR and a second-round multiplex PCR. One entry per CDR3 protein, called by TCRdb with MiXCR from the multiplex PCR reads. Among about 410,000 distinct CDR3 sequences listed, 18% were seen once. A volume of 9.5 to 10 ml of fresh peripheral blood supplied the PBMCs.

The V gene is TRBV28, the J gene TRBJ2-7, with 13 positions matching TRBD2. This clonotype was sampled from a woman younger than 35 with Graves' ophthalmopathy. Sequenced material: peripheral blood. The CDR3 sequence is CASSLSGTSGKQYF. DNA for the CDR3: TGTGCCAGCAGTTTATCTGGGACTAGCGGGAAGCAGTACTTC.